This T cell receptor (beta chain) was sequenced in a study of T cell changes during pregnancy in multiple sclerosis. This CDR3 comprises 15 residues. Trimming removed 5 bases from V and 3 bases from J; junction bases left unmatched: 7. CDR1 and CDR2 from the germline V gene are SGHTA and FQGNSA. The table came from immunoSEQ multiplex PCR; TCRdb's copy has only in-frame clones and leaves some out. The sample has more than 85,000 clones; around nine tenths are singletons. The chain employs TRBV7-2 and TRBJ2-3, with 8 nucleotides matching TRBD1. Material: peripheral blood, obtained in the second trimester of pregnancy. The receptor's source is a female donor with multiple sclerosis, enrolled in a pregnancy study. As DNA, the CDR3 is TGTGCCAGCAGCACAACGACAGGGGCAACAGATACGCAGTATTTT. Its translation is CASSTTTGATDTQYF.